The 25 T cell receptor beta chains in this list originate from one sample, sequenced in a study of cytomegalovirus exposure and HLA in healthy donors. The PCR had 60 Vbeta and 13 Jbeta primers. Clones were sequenced by immunoSEQ multiplex PCR, and TCRdb holds only the in-frame ones, with some missing. Among about 150,000 clones, around 84% were seen once, and the ten largest hold about 2.5%. The sequenced sample consisted of PBMCs. These receptors originate from a boy aged 2-15 years in good health and CMV-seronegative.

This clone occurred a few times. The chain recombines TRBV15 with TRBJ2-1, with a tentative D call TRBD2 (6 bases). Trimming removed 0 bases at V and 5 bases at J, with 8 bases between. Germline values: CDR1 LNHNV, CDR2 YYDKDF (reference sequence). CDR3 length: 14 amino acids. CDR3 in amino acids: CATSRDGGNNEQFF. The CDR3 DNA reads TGTGCCACCAGCAGAGATGGGGGGAACAATGAGCAGTTCTTC.

This sequence joins TRBV29-1 and TRBJ2-3; D is uncertain. The germline V and J ends were trimmed by 2 bases and 5 bases, with 11 bases remaining between them. There are 13 residues in the CDR3. Germline CDR1 reads SQVTM; CDR2 reads ANQGSEA. DNA of the CDR3: TGCAGCGTTGAATGGTCTCGCGGAGATACGCAGTATTTT. Translating gives CSVEWSRGDTQYF.

The gene calls are TRBV9 and TRBJ2-4, with 12 bases matching TRBD2. The length of the CDR3 is 16 residues. Germline loops: CDR1 SGDLS, CDR2 YYNGEE. Germline trimming cut 1 base from V and 8 bases from J; bases unmatched to any gene: 7. The DNA of the CDR3 is TGTGCCAGCAGCGTACCCCTAGCGGGGGGGCCGGACATTCAGTACTTC. Protein sequence: CASSVPLAGGPDIQYF. The full variable domain, in which reference TRBV9 and TRBJ2-4 provide the parts outside the CDR3, is DSGVTQTPKHLITATGQRVTLRCSPRSGDLSVYWYQQSLDQGLQFLIQYYNGEERAKGNILERFSAQQFPDLHSELNLSSLELGDSALYFCASSVPLAGGPDIQYFGAGTRLSVL.

V usage is TRBV2 and J usage is TRBJ1-2; the D is unclear. V shed 1 base and J shed 4 bases, with 7 bases lying between them. Germline V gives CDR1 SNHLY, CDR2 FYNNEI. The CDR3 is 13 residues long. The CDR3 sequence: CASSEGNSYGYTF. In DNA form, the CDR3 reads TGTGCCAGCAGTGAAGGGAACAGCTATGGCTACACCTTC.

The genes are TRBV10-2 and TRBJ2-1; D gene unclear. CDR1 and CDR2 (germline): WSHSY, SAAADI. The CDR3 length is 11 residues. Trimming took off 5 bases at V and 8 bases at J, with 7 bases between the two ends. In nucleotides, the CDR3 is TGCGCCAGCAGTTCACTCGATGAGCAGTTCTTC. It translates to CASSSLDEQFF.

The V call is TRBV7-9, the J call TRBJ2-5; 7 positions agree with TRBD1. The CDR3 has 13 residues. CDR1 and CDR2 (germline): SEHNR, FQNEAQ (reference sequence). The trim removed 5 bases at V and 4 bases at J, leaving 4 bases unmatched. The CDR3 protein is CASSGRDRETQYF. CDR3 bases: TGTGCCAGCAGCGGAAGGGACAGAGAGACCCAGTACTTC.

The rearrangement uses TRBV5-4 and TRBJ2-1, with 8 positions matching TRBD1. The germline V gene encodes CDR1 SGHNT and CDR2 YYREEE (reference sequence). After removal of 6 bases from V and 4 bases from J, the junction contained 12 bases not matched to a gene. The CDR3 has 16 residues. The CDR3 here is CASTPGGATPYNEQFF. The CDR3 DNA follows: TGTGCCAGCACTCCAGGGGGCGCGACCCCATACAATGAGCAGTTCTTC. The full variable domain, with the rest looked up from reference TRBV5-4 and TRBJ2-1, is ETGVTQSPTHLIKTRGQQVTLRCSSQSGHNTVSWYQQALGQGPQFIFQYYREEENGRGNFPPRFSGLQFPNYSSELNVNALELDDSALYLCASTPGGATPYNEQFFGPGTRLTVL.

The V and J genes are TRBV7-3 and TRBJ2-7, with TRBD1 as a possible D gene (6 bases). Trimming stripped 2 bases from V and 2 bases from J, with 10 bases between. The CDR3 loop spans 14 amino acids. Germline-derived CDR1 and CDR2 are SGHTA and FQGTGA. Written as DNA, the CDR3 is TGTGCCAGCAGCTTACAGGGGCCAACCTACGAGCAGTACTTC. Amino acid sequence: CASSLQGPTYEQYF.

Of note for this clone: An end of the junction does not agree with germline; a read error may underlie this. The chain carries TRBV13 and TRBJ2-1, with TRBD2 matching 11 bases. CDR3 length: 16 amino acids. Germline V lookup: CDR1 PRHDT, CDR2 FYEKMQ (reference sequence). The CDR3 region has the DNA TGTGCCAGCAGCTCCTTGGGACTAGCGGCCTATAATGAGCAGTTCTTC. Its protein product is CASSSLGLAAYNEQFF. The full variable domain, with the rest looked up from reference TRBV13 and TRBJ2-1, is AAGVIQSPRHLIKEKRETATLKCYPIPRHDTVYWYQQGPGQDPQFLISFYEKMQSDKGSIPDRFSAQQFSDYHSELNMSSLELGDSALYFCASSSLGLAAYNEQFFGPGTRLTVL.

This clone was seen a handful of times. The chain uses TRBV5-4 and TRBJ1-1; 11 nucleotides agree with TRBD1. Trimming at V came to 3 bases and at J to 4 bases, leaving 5 bases not matched to a gene. The CDR3 length is 15 residues. Germline CDR1 reads SGHNT; CDR2 reads YYREEE (reference sequence). CDR3 residues: CASSYGTGGFTEAFF. The CDR3 nucleotides read TGTGCCAGCAGCTACGGGACAGGGGGATTCACTGAAGCTTTCTTT.

Only a few counts were recorded for this clone. The chain recombines TRBV25-1 with TRBJ2-3, with 7 bases identical to TRBD1. CDR1 is MGHDK and CDR2 is SYGVNS in the germline V gene. This CDR3 contains 13 residues. V gave up 6 bases and J gave up 3 bases; unmatched junction bases: 3. As DNA, the CDR3 is TGTGCCAGCAGGGACAGGCGGACAGATACGCAGTATTTT. It yields the protein CASRDRRTDTQYF.

V and J are TRBV5-1 and TRBJ2-1; 7 bases match TRBD2. The CDR3 consists of 15 residues. With V trimmed by 1 base and J by 7 bases, 8 bases remained unmatched. The germline V gene has CDR1 SGHRS and CDR2 YFSETQ. The CDR3 sequence: CASSLSGAYVNEQFF. The DNA for the CDR3 is TGCGCCAGCAGCTTGAGCGGGGCCTACGTGAATGAGCAGTTCTTC.

The chain uses TRBV25-1 and TRBJ1-6; D is perhaps TRBD1 (5 bases). V was clipped by 6 bases and J by 7 bases, with 7 bases between them. Looked up from germline, CDR1 is MGHDK and CDR2 is SYGVNS. This CDR3 spans 12 amino acids. Here the CDR3 DNA reads TGTGCCAGCAGACCAGGGAATTCACCCCTCCACTTT. It codes for CASRPGNSPLHF.

The chain employs TRBV25-1 and TRBJ1-2; D unclear. The germline CDR1 and CDR2 sequences are MGHDK and SYGVNS. V was trimmed by 6 bases and J by 4 bases, leaving 12 bases between them. The CDR3 spans 13 residues. This chain's CDR3 is CASSEGGPYGYTF. The CDR3 DNA is TGTGCCAGCAGCGAAGGAGGACCCTATGGCTACACCTTC.

This chain connects TRBV9 to TRBJ2-2; 16 nucleotides match TRBD2. The CDR3 sequence is 17 residues long. V lost 3 bases and J lost 4; bases outside the gene matches: 3. The V gene's germline CDR1 is SGDLS and CDR2 YYNGEE. The CDR3 spells CASSGGLAGGGTGELFF. The CDR3, as DNA: TGTGCCAGCAGCGGGGGACTAGCGGGGGGGGGCACCGGGGAGCTGTTTTTT.

Turning to this clone: Relative to the germline gene, one junction end is altered; a read error may explain this. The chain carries TRBV7-9 and TRBJ1-2; D gene uncertain. There are 16 residues in the CDR3. Germline V gives CDR1 SEHNR, CDR2 FQNEAQ (reference sequence). This chain's CDR3 is CSSSLGRAGPNYGYTF. The CDR3, as DNA: TGTTCCAGCAGCCTAGGGCGGGCAGGTCCTAACTATGGCTACACCTTC.

This rearrangement joins TRBV5-8 to TRBJ2-1, with TRBD2 matching 12 bases. V lost 0 bases and J lost 6; bases outside the gene matches: 1. This CDR3 spans 15 amino acids. Germline-derived CDR1 and CDR2 are SGHTS and YDEGEE. The chain's CDR3 is CASSLETSGSNEQFF. The CDR3 nucleotides are TGTGCCAGCAGCTTGGAGACTAGCGGGAGCAATGAGCAGTTCTTC.

This sequence joins TRBV5-1 and TRBJ1-1; D not resolved. V lost 0 bases to trimming and J lost 6 bases, with 15 bases between them. This CDR3 is built from 15 residues. The germline V gene encodes CDR1 SGHRS and CDR2 YFSETQ. The CDR3 region is CASSLESLHRAEAFF. As DNA, the CDR3 is TGCGCCAGCAGCTTGGAGTCCCTCCATCGGGCTGAAGCTTTCTTT.

This chain uses TRBV4-1 with TRBJ1-2; 10 nucleotides align to TRBD1. V lost 1 base, J lost 4 bases, and 12 bases stayed unmatched. This CDR3 region has 18 residues. CDR1 is MGHRA and CDR2 is YSYEKL in the germline V gene. CDR3: CASSQAGTGAVRAYGYTF. As DNA, the CDR3 is TGCGCCAGCAGCCAAGCCGGGACAGGGGCCGTGAGGGCCTATGGCTACACCTTC.

The chain has TRBV9 and TRBJ1-3, with 7 bases fitting TRBD1. CDR1 is SGDLS, CDR2 YYNGEE, per germline. The CDR3 sequence is 16 residues long. V lost 3 bases to trimming and J lost 0 bases; unmatched junction nucleotides: 6. In nucleotides, the CDR3 is TGTGCCAGCAGCGCAGAGGGACAGTTCTCTGGAAACACCATATATTTT. This encodes CASSAEGQFSGNTIYF.

The chain carries TRBV28 and TRBJ2-5; D is possibly TRBD2 (5 bases). The DNA matches TRBJ2-7 better at its end, which makes the J call doubtful. The CDR3 length is 14 residues. In germline, CDR1 is MDHEN, CDR2 SYDVKM. This chain's CDR3 is CASSPRLNTYEQYF. DNA of the CDR3: TGTGCCAGCAGTCCCAGACTAAACACCTACGAGCAGTACTTC.

This clone was recorded a few times. The chain joins TRBV5-6 to TRBJ1-1; no clear D. The germline gives CDR1 SGHDT, CDR2 YYEEEE. V lost 1 base, J lost 0 bases, and 7 bases lay in between. CDR3 size: 14 residues. CDR3 loop: CASSLSPLNTEAFF. For the CDR3, the DNA is TGTGCCAGCAGCTTGTCTCCTTTGAACACTGAAGCTTTCTTT.

The V and J genes are TRBV15 and TRBJ1-6; 9 bases line up with TRBD1. The germline V gene encodes CDR1 LNHNV and CDR2 YYDKDF (reference sequence). J lost 9 bases, V lost 5 bases, and 5 bases had no gene match. This CDR3 spans 14 amino acids. CDR3 coding DNA: TGTGCCACCAGCGAGCGGACAGGGGTTTCACCCCTCCACTTT. This translates into CATSERTGVSPLHF. The entire variable domain, with the rest obtained from reference TRBV15 and TRBJ1-6, is as follows: DAMVIQNPRYQVTQFGKPVTLSCSQTLNHNVMYWYQQKSSQAPKLLFHYYDKDFNNEADTPDNFQSRRPNTSFCFLDIRSPGLGDTAMYLCATSERTGVSPLHFGNGTRLTVT.

The genes are TRBV28 and TRBJ2-2; TRBD1 is a possible D gene (6 bases). This CDR3 is built from 14 residues. The germline V gene encodes CDR1 MDHEN and CDR2 SYDVKM. Trimming cost V 3 bases and J 4 bases, with 9 bases left between them. The CDR3 DNA is TGTGCCAGCAGTTTGGACAGTAGCACCGGGGAGCTGTTTTTT. This gives the protein CASSLDSSTGELFF. Drawing the rest from reference TRBV28 and TRBJ2-2, the complete variable domain is DVKVTQSSRYLVKRTGEKVFLECVQDMDHENMFWYRQDPGLGLRLIYFSYDVKMKEKGDIPEGYSVSREKKERFSLILESASTNQTSMYLCASSLDSSTGELFFGEGSRLTVL.

The chain uses TRBV25-1 and TRBJ1-2; D is perhaps TRBD1 (5 bases). The ends were cut back, 4 bases at V and 4 bases at J, with 10 bases in the middle. Germline V CDR1 and CDR2: MGHDK, SYGVNS. The CDR3 length is 13 residues. The CDR3 DNA follows: TGTGCCAGCAGTGTTGGGGCCATCTATGGCTACACCTTC. Translated, it gives CASSVGAIYGYTF.